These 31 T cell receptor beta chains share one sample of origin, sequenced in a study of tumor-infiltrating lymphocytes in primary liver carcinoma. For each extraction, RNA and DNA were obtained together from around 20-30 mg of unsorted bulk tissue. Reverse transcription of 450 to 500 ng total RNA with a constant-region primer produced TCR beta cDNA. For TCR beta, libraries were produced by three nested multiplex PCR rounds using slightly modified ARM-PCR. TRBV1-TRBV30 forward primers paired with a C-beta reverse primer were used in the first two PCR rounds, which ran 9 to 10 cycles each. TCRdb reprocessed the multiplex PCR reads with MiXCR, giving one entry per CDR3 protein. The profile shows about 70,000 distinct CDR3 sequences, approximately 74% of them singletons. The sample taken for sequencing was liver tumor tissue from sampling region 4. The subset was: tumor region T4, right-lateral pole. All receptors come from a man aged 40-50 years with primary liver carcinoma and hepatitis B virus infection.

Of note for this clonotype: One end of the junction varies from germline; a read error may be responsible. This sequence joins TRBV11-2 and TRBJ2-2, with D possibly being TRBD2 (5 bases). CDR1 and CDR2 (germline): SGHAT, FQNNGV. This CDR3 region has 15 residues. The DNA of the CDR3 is TGTGCCAGCACCTTAGTCGGACTGGGTACCGGGGAGCTGTTTTTT. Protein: CASTLVGLGTGELFF.

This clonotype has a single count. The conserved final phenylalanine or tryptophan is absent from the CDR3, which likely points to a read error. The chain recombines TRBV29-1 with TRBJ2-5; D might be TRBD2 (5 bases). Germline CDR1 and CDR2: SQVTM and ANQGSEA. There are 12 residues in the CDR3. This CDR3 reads CSALDSGETQYS. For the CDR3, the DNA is TGCAGTGCCCTGGACTCCGGGGAGACCCAGTACTCC.

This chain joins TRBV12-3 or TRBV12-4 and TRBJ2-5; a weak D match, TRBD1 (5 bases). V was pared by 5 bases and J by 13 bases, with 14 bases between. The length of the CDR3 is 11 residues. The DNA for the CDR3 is TGTGCCAGCAGTGCAGCAGGGTTCCTGTACTTC. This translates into CASSAAGFLYF.

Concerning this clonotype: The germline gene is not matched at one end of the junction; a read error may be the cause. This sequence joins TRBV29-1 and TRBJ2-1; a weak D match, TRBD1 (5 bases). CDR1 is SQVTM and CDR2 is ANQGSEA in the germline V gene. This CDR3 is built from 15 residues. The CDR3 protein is CDVGPPSSSYKEQFF. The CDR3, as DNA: TGCGACGTGGGGCCTCCTTCCAGCTCCTACAAAGAGCAGTTCTTC.

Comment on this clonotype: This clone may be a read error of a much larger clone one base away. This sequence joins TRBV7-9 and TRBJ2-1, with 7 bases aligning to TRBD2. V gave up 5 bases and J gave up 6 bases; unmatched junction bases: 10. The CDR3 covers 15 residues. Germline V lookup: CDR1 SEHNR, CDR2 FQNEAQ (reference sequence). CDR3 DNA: TGTGCCAGCAGCCCTAGGGCTAGCGGAGTCAATGAGCAGTTCTTC. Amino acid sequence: CASSPRASGVNEQFF.

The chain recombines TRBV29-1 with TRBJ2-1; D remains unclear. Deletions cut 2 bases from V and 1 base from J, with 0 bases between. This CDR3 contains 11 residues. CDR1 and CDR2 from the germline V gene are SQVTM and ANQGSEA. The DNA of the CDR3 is TGCAGCGTTGAATCCTACAATGAGCAGTTCTTC. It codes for CSVESYNEQFF.

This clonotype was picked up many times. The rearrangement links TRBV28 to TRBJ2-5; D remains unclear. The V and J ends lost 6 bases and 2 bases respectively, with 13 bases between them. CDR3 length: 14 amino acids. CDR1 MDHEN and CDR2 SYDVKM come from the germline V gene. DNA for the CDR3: TGTGCCAGCAGCCCGCGGTCGGATCAAGAGACCCAGTACTTC. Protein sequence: CASSPRSDQETQYF. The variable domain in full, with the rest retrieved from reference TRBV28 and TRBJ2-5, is DVKVTQSSRYLVKRTGEKVFLECVQDMDHENMFWYRQDPGLGLRLIYFSYDVKMKEKGDIPEGYSVSREKKERFSLILESASTNQTSMYLCASSPRSDQETQYFGPGTRLLVL.

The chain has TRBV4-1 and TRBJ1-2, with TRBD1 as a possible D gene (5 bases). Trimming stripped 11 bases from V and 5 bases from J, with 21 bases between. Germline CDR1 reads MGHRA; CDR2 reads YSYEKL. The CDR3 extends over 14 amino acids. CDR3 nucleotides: TGCGCCTACAGCCAAACGGGGGAGGGTTATGGCTACACCTTC. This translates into CAYSQTGEGYGYTF.

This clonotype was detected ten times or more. CDR3 amino acids: CAYGPRDNEQFF. The CDR3 DNA reads as TGTGCCTACGGACCTAGGGACAATGAGCAGTTCTTC. The chain has TRBV30 and TRBJ2-1, with D unresolved. The CDR3 has 12 amino acids. V lost 7 bases to trimming and J lost 5 bases, with 12 bases between them. The germline V gene encodes CDR1 GTSNPN and CDR2 SVGIG (reference sequence).

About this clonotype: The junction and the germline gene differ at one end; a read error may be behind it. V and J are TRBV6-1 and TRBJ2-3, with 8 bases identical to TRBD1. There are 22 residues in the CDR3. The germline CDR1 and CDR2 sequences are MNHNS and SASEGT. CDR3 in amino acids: CASSSDRVRWGSPGARADTRYF. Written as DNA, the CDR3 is TGTGCCAGCAGCTCGGACAGGGTCCGTTGGGGTTCGCCGGGAGCTCGGGCAGATACGCGGTATTTT.

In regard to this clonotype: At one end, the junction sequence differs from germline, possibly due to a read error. The CDR3 is CSVFTGGIEAFF. The DNA of the CDR3 is TGCAGCGTTTTTACAGGGGGCATTGAAGCTTTCTTC. The V gene is TRBV29-1, the J gene TRBJ1-1; 9 bases map to TRBD1. This CDR3 contains 12 residues. The germline V gene has CDR1 SQVTM and CDR2 ANQGSEA.

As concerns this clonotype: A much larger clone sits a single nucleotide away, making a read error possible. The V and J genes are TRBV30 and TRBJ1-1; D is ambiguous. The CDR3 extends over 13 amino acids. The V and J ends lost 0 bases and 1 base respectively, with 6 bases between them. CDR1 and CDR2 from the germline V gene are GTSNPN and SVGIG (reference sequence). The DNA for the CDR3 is TGTGCCTGGAGTGTCAGAGGGAACACTGAAGCTTTCTTT. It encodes CAWSVRGNTEAFF.

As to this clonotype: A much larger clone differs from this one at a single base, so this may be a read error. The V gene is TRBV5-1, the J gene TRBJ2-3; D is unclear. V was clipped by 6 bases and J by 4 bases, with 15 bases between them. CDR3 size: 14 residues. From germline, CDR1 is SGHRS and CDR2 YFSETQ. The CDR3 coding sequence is TGCGCCAGCACCCTGGTCCAGACCGCAGATACGCAGTATTTT. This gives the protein CASTLVQTADTQYF.

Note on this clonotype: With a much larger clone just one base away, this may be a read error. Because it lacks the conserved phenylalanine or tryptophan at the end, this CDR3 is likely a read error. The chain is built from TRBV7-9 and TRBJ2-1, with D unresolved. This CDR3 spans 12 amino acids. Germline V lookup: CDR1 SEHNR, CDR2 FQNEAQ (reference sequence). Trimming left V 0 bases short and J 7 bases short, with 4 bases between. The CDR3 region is CASSLAFNEQFL. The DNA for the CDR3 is TGTGCCAGCAGCTTAGCGTTTAATGAGCAGTTCCTC.

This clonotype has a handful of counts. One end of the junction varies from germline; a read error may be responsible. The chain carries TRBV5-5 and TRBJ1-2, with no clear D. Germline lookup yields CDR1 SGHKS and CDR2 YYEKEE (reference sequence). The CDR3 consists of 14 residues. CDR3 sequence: CTSSLEGANYGYTF. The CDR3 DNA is TGTACCAGTAGCTTGGAAGGCGCGAACTATGGATACACCTTC. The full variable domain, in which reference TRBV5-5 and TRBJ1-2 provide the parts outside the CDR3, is DAGVTQSPTHLIKTRGQQVTLRCSPISGHKSVSWYQQVLGQGPQFIFQYYEKEERGRGNFPDRFSARQFPNYSSELNVNALLLGDSALYLCTSSLEGANYGYTFGSGTRLTVV.

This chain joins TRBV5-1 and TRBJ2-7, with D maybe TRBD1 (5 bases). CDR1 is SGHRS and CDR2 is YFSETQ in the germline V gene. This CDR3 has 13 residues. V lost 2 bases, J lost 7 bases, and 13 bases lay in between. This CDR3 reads CASSFGAAGEQYF. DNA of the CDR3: TGCGCCAGCAGCTTTGGGGCAGCTGGGGAGCAGTACTTC.

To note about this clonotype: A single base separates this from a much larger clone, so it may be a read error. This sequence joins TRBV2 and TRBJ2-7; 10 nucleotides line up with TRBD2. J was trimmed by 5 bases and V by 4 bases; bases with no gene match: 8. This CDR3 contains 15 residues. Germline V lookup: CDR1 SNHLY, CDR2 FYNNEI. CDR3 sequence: CASSVESGRGHEQYF. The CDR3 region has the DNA TGTGCCAGCAGTGTGGAGAGCGGGAGGGGCCACGAGCAGTACTTC.

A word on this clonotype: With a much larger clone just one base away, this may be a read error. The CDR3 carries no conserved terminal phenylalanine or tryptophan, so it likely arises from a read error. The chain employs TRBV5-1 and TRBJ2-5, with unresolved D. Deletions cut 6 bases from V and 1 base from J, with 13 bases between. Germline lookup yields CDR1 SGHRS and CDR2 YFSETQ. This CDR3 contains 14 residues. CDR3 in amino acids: CASMVSIAQETQYL. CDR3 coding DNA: TGCGCCAGCATGGTCAGCATAGCCCAAGAGACCCAGTACTTG.

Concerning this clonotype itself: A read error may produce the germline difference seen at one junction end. CDR3 in DNA: TGTGCCAGCAGCTCCATGGGCCTACGCTACGATGAGCAGTTCTTC. It encodes CASSSMGLRYDEQFF. The chain carries TRBV11-2 and TRBJ2-1; D is ambiguous. There are 15 residues in the CDR3. From germline, CDR1 is SGHAT and CDR2 FQNNGV.

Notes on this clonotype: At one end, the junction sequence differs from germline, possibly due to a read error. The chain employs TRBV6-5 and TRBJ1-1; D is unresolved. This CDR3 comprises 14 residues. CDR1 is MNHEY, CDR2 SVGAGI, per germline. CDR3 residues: CAISYGGVNIEAFF. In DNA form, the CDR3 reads TGTGCCATCAGTTACGGCGGGGTGAACATTGAAGCTTTCTTT.

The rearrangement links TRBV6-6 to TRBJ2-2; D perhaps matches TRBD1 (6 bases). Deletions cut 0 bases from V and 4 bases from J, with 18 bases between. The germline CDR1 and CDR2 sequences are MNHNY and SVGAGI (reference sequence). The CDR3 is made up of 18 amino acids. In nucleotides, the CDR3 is TGTGCCAGCAGTTACTCACGGGACATGGAGCTGAGCACCGGGGAGCTGTTTTTT. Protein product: CASSYSRDMELSTGELFF.

The chain's CDR3 is CASTLRQASNQPQHF. DNA of the CDR3: TGTGCCAGTACCCTTCGCCAGGCTAGCAATCAGCCCCAGCATTTT. The chain combines TRBV19 with TRBJ1-5, with D unresolved. This CDR3 is 15 amino acids long. Trimming cost V 7 bases and J 0 bases, with 13 bases left between them. CDR1 is LNHDA, CDR2 SQIVND, per germline (reference sequence).

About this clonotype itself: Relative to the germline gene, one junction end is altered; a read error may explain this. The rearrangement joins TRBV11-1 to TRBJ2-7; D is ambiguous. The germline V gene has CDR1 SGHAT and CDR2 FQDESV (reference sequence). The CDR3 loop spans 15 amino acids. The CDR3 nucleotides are TGTGCCAGTAGCTTAGAGGCGACCGTGTCCTATGAGCAGTGCTTC. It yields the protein CASSLEATVSYEQCF.

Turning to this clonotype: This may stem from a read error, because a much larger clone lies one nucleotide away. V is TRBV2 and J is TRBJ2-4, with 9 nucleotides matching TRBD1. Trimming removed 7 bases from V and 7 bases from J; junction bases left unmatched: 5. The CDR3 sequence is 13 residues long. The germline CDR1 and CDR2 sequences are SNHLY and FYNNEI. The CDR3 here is CASIRDRDNIQYF. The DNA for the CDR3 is TGTGCCAGCATCCGGGACAGGGATAACATTCAGTACTTC.

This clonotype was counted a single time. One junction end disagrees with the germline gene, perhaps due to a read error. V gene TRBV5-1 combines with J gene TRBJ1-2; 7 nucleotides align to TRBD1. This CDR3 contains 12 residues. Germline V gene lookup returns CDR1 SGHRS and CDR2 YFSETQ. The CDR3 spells CTSNQGDYGYTF. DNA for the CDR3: TGCACCAGCAATCAGGGGGACTATGGCTACACCTTC.

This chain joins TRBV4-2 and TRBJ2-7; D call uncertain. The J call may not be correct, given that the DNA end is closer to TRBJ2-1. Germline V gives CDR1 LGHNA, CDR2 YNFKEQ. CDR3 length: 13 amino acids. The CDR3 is CASSQFFLYEQFF. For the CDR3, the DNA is TGTGCCAGCAGCCAGTTCTTCCTTTACGAGCAGTTCTTC.

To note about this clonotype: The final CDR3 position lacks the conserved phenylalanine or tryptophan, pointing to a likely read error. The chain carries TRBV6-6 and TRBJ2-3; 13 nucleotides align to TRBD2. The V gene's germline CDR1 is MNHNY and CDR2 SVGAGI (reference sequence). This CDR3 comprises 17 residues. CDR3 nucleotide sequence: TGTGCCAGCAGTCCTCGGACTAGCGGGAGTGGGACAGATGCGCAGTATTCT. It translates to CASSPRTSGSGTDAQYS.

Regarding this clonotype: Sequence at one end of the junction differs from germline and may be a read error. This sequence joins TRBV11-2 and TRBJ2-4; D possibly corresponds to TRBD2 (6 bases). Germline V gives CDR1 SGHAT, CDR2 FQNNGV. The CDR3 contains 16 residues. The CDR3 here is CTSSLNVRGAGNIQYF. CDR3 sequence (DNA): TGTACCAGCAGTCTGAATGTAAGGGGCGCGGGAAACATCCAGTACTTC.

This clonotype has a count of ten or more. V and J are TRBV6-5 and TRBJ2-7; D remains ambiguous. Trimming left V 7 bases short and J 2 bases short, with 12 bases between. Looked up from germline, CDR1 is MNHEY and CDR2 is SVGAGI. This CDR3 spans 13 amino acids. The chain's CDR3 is CASNPLGAYEQYF. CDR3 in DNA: TGTGCCAGCAATCCACTCGGCGCCTACGAGCAGTACTTC.

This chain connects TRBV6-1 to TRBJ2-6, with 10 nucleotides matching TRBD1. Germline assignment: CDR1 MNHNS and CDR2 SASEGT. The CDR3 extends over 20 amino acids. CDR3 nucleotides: TGTGTCAGTAGTGAAGAGGATGCGGGGACAGGGGTATCTGGGGCCAACGTCCTGACTTTC. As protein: CVSSEEDAGTGVSGANVLTF.

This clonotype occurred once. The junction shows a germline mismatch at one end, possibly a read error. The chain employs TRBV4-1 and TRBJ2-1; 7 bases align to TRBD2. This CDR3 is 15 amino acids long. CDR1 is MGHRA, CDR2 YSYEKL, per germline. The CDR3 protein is CAGRQNGRPENEQFF. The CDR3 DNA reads TGCGCCGGCAGACAGAACGGGAGGCCCGAAAATGAGCAGTTCTTC.